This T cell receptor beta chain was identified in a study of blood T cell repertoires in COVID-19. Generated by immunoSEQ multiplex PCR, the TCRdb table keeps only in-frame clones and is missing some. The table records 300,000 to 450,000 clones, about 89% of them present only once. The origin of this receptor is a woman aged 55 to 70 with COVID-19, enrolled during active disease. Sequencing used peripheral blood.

CDR3 region: CAWSAIRVQLEGGPLHF. The CDR3 DNA reads TGTGCCTGGAGTGCCATTCGGGTCCAGCTCGAAGGGGGACCCCTCCACTTT. V is TRBV30 and J is TRBJ1-6; D is possibly TRBD1 (6 bases). The germline V and J ends were trimmed by 1 base and 12 bases, with 25 bases remaining between them. Germline loops: CDR1 GTSNPN, CDR2 SVGIG (reference sequence). The CDR3 has 17 amino acids. Complete variable domain (other parts from reference TRBV30 and TRBJ1-6): SQTIHQWPATLVQPVGSPLSLECTVEGTSNPNLYWYRQAAGRGLQLLFYSVGIGQISSEVPQNLSASRPQDRQFILSSKKLLLSDSGFYLCAWSAIRVQLEGGPLHFGNGTRLTVT.